These 10 T cell receptor beta chains came from one sample sequenced in a study of T cell repertoires in cytomegalovirus infection. TCRdb re-called the reads through MiXCR, storing one row per CDR3 protein. Altogether roughly 990,000 distinct CDR3 sequences are present, about a third being singletons, with the ten largest covering 13%. These receptors' targets are unknown. This material consisted of cultured CD8+ T cells from PBMCs, taken from culture after CMV antigen stimulation. Receptor source: a human donor in good health (CMV status not recorded). Some clones in this sample may be carry-over from other donors' samples.

This clonotype has more than one count but fewer than ten. The chain uses TRBV6-2 or TRBV6-3 and TRBJ2-7; D is ambiguous. This CDR3 region has 13 residues. Trimming removed 6 bases at V and 2 bases at J, with 11 bases between. CDR1 and CDR2 (germline): MNHEY, SVGEGT. The CDR3 DNA reads as TGTGCCAGCAGCCCTGAGATGACCTACGAGCAGTACGTC. It encodes CASSPEMTYEQYV.

To note about this clonotype: It may be a read error: a sequence one base away is much more abundant. This chain uses TRBV7-4 with TRBJ2-1; the match to TRBD2 covers 8 bases. Germline V gene sequence: CDR1 SGHVT, CDR2 SQSDAQ. V shed 1 base and J 5 bases; nucleotides not matched to a gene: 4. The CDR3 contains 15 residues. The CDR3 region has the DNA TGTGCCAGCAGCTTAGGGCTTAGCGGGGACAATGAGCAGTTCTTC. Translating it yields CASSLGLSGDNEQFF.

CDR3 sequence (DNA): TGTGCCAGCAGCCCTCTGCCGGTCACCGGGGAGCTGTTTTTT. Amino acid sequence: CASSPLPVTGELFF. The V call is TRBV27, the J call TRBJ2-2; no clear D. V was cut by 6 bases and J by 4 bases, with 12 bases left in between. This CDR3 contains 14 residues. Looked up from germline, CDR1 is MNHEY and CDR2 is SMNVEV (reference sequence).

The chain combines TRBV5-6 with TRBJ2-7; the D call may be TRBD1 or TRBD2 (5 bases each). Germline V gene lookup returns CDR1 SGHDT and CDR2 YYEEEE. Between the trimmed V and J ends, which lost 4 bases and 1 base, there was a span of 9 bases. CDR3 length equals 13 residues. CDR3 protein: CASSDGASYEQYV. The CDR3 bases are TGTGCCAGCAGCGACGGGGCTTCCTACGAGCAGTACGTC.

The chain couples TRBV6-2 or TRBV6-3 to TRBJ1-1, with TRBD1 matching over 8 bases. The germline gives CDR1 MNHEY, CDR2 SVGEGT. The CDR3 contains 14 residues. V dropped 4 bases and J dropped 4; count of bases not matched to a gene: 5. In DNA form, the CDR3 reads TGTGCCAGCAGTTGGCTCGGACAGGGCACTGAAGCTTTCTTT. Translated, it gives CASSWLGQGTEAFF.

This clonotype appeared once. The genes are TRBV7-9 and TRBJ2-6; 7 bases are a match to TRBD1. CDR1 and CDR2 from the germline V gene are SEHNR and FQNEAQ (reference sequence). This CDR3 is built from 18 residues. J lost 0 bases, V lost 5 bases, and 10 bases had no gene match. CDR3 region: CASSAPGQVLSGANVLTF. CDR3 in DNA: TGTGCCAGCAGCGCCCCTGGACAGGTCCTCTCTGGGGCCAACGTCCTGACTTTC. The variable domain in full, completed from reference TRBV7-9 and TRBJ2-6, reads DTGVSQNPRHKITKRGQNVTFRCDPISEHNRLYWYRQTLGQGPEFLTYFQNEAQLEKSRLLSDRFSAERPKGSFSTLEIQRTEQGDSAMYLCASSAPGQVLSGANVLTFGAGSRLTVL.

The chain is built from TRBV6-8 and TRBJ1-2; D uncertain. Trimming stripped 8 bases from V and 5 bases from J, with 18 bases between. The germline gives CDR1 MNHGY, CDR2 SAAAGT. The CDR3 consists of 14 residues. The CDR3 loop reads CASAIDWSRYGYTF. CDR3 coding DNA: TGTGCCAGCGCTATCGACTGGTCGCGATATGGCTACACCTTC.

This chain connects TRBV29-1 to TRBJ2-2, with 9 nucleotides matching TRBD1. The CDR3 is made up of 17 amino acids. The junction had 12 bases not matched to a gene; V was cut back by 2 bases and J by 5 bases. Germline V gives CDR1 SQVTM, CDR2 ANQGSEA. CDR3 nucleotides: TGCAGCGTTGAATATCCCCTCGGGACAGGGAGGACCGGGGAGCTGTTTTTT. Its protein product is CSVEYPLGTGRTGELFF.

The sample holds a few counts of this clonotype. Here the CDR3 DNA reads TGTGCCAGCAGCAGCGTCGGGGGAAACATTCAGTACTTC. Its translation is CASSSVGGNIQYF. The gene calls are TRBV16 and TRBJ2-4; D possibly corresponds to TRBD2 (6 bases). Trimming took off 5 bases at V and 6 bases at J, with 11 bases between the two ends. The CDR3 runs to 13 residues. Germline values: CDR1 KGHSY, CDR2 FQNENV.

This clonotype was detected only a few times. The chain uses TRBV10-3 and TRBJ2-5; 8 positions match TRBD2. CDR3 length equals 16 residues. Germline CDR1 and CDR2: ENHRY and SYGVKD. Trimming took 6 bases from V and 8 from J; bases not matched to a gene: 17. The CDR3 loop is CAIRRSGAGGPDTQYF. CDR3 in DNA: TGTGCCATCAGGCGATCCGGGGCGGGGGGTCCTGACACCCAGTACTTC.